The 22 T cell receptor beta chains below come from one sample, sequenced in a study of long-term antiretroviral therapy in people with HIV. Runs used v3.0 of the immunoSEQ assay and were done at survey level. Method: immunoSEQ multiplex PCR; TCRdb's copy keeps in-frame clones and lacks some. Here the sample spans about 39,000 clones, roughly 80% being singletons. The sample consisted of unsorted PBMCs, taken 0.6 years after starting antiretroviral therapy. The source is a man between 18 and 29 years old with HIV.

This clone was detected a few times. The V and J genes are TRBV6-6 and TRBJ2-6; the D is unclear. The CDR3 is made up of 14 amino acids. V was cut by 6 bases and J by 9 bases, with 15 bases left in between. The germline V gene encodes CDR1 MNHNY and CDR2 SVGAGI (reference sequence). The CDR3 here is CASSQGRKNNVLTF. CDR3 in DNA: TGTGCCAGCAGCCAAGGACGGAAGAACAACGTCCTGACTTTC.

V is TRBV2 and J is TRBJ1-2; D not certain. Germline values: CDR1 SNHLY, CDR2 FYNNEI. Deletions cut 4 bases from V and 6 bases from J, with 15 bases between. CDR3 size: 14 residues. This chain's CDR3 is CASSATSKRDGYTF. Here the CDR3 DNA reads TGTGCCAGCAGTGCCACTTCAAAACGAGATGGCTACACCTTC. Full variable domain (outside the CDR3, taken from reference TRBV2 and TRBJ1-2): EPEVTQTPSHQVTQMGQEVILRCVPISNHLYFYWYRQILGQKVEFLVSFYNNEISEKSEIFDDQFSVERPDGSNFTLKIRSTKLEDSAMYFCASSATSKRDGYTFGSGTRLTVV.

The V call is TRBV7-6, the J call TRBJ2-7; the D call may be TRBD1 or TRBD2 (5 bases each). The CDR3 length is 13 residues. Trimming shortened V by 6 bases and J by 1 base, and 10 bases separated the two germline ends. From germline, CDR1 is SGHVS and CDR2 FNYEAQ. The CDR3 DNA reads as TGTGCCAGCAGTAGAGGGGCTTCCTACGAGCAGTACTTC. It specifies CASSRGASYEQYF.

This chain uses TRBV5-1 with TRBJ2-2, with 7 bases lining up with TRBD1. Looked up from germline, CDR1 is SGHRS and CDR2 is YFSETQ. The CDR3 runs to 15 residues. Trimming took 0 bases from V and 4 from J; bases not matched to a gene: 3. The CDR3 DNA reads TGCGCCAGCAGCTTGGAGGGGGCTCCCACCGGGGAGCTGTTTTTT. This translates into CASSLEGAPTGELFF.

This chain joins TRBV4-3 and TRBJ2-7, with TRBD2 identical over 7 bases. The CDR3 is 16 amino acids. Germline lookup yields CDR1 LGHNA and CDR2 YSLEER. Losses at the gene ends were 0 bases for V and 3 bases for J; bases not matched to a gene: 8. The CDR3 sequence: CASSQDTLAANYEQYF. CDR3 DNA sequence: TGCGCCAGCAGCCAAGATACCCTAGCGGCCAACTACGAGCAGTACTTC.

The chain uses TRBV25-1 and TRBJ2-2; 8 bases map to TRBD1. Germline CDR1 and CDR2: MGHDK and SYGVNS. The CDR3 runs to 16 residues. The V gene end was trimmed by 7 bases and the J gene end by 4 bases; junction bases not matched to a gene: 11. Here the CDR3 DNA reads TGTGCCAGCAATCCTCATCAGGGGGCGGGCACCGGGGAGCTGTTTTTT. Translated, it gives CASNPHQGAGTGELFF.

This clone turned up a few times. The rearrangement uses TRBV5-1 and TRBJ2-1, with D tentatively TRBD2 (7 bases). Trimming cost V 4 bases and J 5 bases, with 16 bases left between them. Looked up from germline, CDR1 is SGHRS and CDR2 is YFSETQ. The CDR3 consists of 15 residues. CDR3 amino acids: CASSPRGGSNNEQFF. DNA for the CDR3: TGCGCCAGCAGCCCAAGGGGGGGATCGAACAATGAGCAGTTCTTC. Using reference TRBV5-1 and TRBJ2-1 for the parts outside the CDR3, the full variable domain is KAGVTQTPRYLIKTRGQQVTLSCSPISGHRSVSWYQQTPGQGLQFLFEYFSETQRNKGNFPGRFSGRQFSNSRSEMNVSTLELGDSALYLCASSPRGGSNNEQFFGPGTRLTVL.

The rearrangement joins TRBV29-1 to TRBJ2-5; 14 nucleotides match TRBD2. The CDR3 is 14 amino acids. Losses at the gene ends were 4 bases for V and 5 bases for J; bases not matched to a gene: 3. Germline CDR1 and CDR2: SQVTM and ANQGSEA. The CDR3 DNA reads as TGCAGCGTTGGGGGACTAGCGGGAGTTGAGACCCAGTACTTC. Amino acids: CSVGGLAGVETQYF.

This chain joins TRBV18 and TRBJ2-7; D gene unclear. The CDR3 sequence is 12 residues long. V shed 4 bases and J shed 4 bases, with 8 bases lying between them. CDR1 is KGHSH and CDR2 is LQKENI in the germline V gene. The DNA for the CDR3 is TGTGCCAGCTCACGGCAGGTGTACGAGCAGTACTTC. Its translation is CASSRQVYEQYF.

This rearrangement joins TRBV5-6 to TRBJ1-5, with D perhaps matching TRBD1 (5 bases). CDR1 and CDR2 (germline): SGHDT, YYEEEE. V was trimmed by 7 bases and J by 1 base, leaving 12 bases between them. The length of the CDR3 is 14 residues. The CDR3 loop is CASAHQGSNQPQHF. As DNA, the CDR3 is TGTGCCAGCGCCCATCAGGGAAGCAATCAGCCCCAGCATTTT.

V usage is TRBV6-5 and J usage is TRBJ2-7; 7 bases fit TRBD1. V lost 7 bases and J lost 9; bases outside the gene matches: 12. CDR3 length: 13 amino acids. The V gene's germline CDR1 is MNHEY and CDR2 SVGAGI. CDR3 bases: TGTGCCAGCAATCGACAGGGCGTTGCCGTGCAGTACTTC. Translation: CASNRQGVAVQYF.

The CDR3 protein is CASSYSRDSNQPQHF. CDR3 nucleotides: TGTGCCAGCAGTTACTCCCGGGACAGTAATCAGCCCCAGCATTTT. This chain joins TRBV6-5 and TRBJ1-5; TRBD1 matches 7 bases. The CDR3 is 15 amino acids. The germline V gene encodes CDR1 MNHEY and CDR2 SVGAGI. The J segment lost 4 bases and the V segment lost 0 bases, leaving 3 bases of the junction unmatched.

The chain has TRBV19 and TRBJ2-3; TRBD2 matches at 9 bases. Germline V gives CDR1 LNHDA, CDR2 SQIVND (reference sequence). The CDR3 totals 16 residues. V shed 3 bases and J 2 bases; nucleotides not matched to a gene: 6. CDR3 in amino acids: CASSILTSGSTDTQYF. CDR3 sequence (DNA): TGTGCCAGTAGTATTCTGACTAGCGGATCCACAGATACGCAGTATTTT.

The chain uses TRBV5-4 and TRBJ2-7, with TRBD2 matching 10 bases. In germline, CDR1 is SGHNT, CDR2 YYREEE (reference sequence). The CDR3 is 16 amino acids. With V trimmed by 4 bases and J by 4 bases, 11 bases remained unmatched. The CDR3 nucleotides are TGTGCCAGCAGCCCCGAGTCTAGCGGGAGATCGTACGAGCAGTACTTC. This translates into CASSPESSGRSYEQYF.

This clone was observed a single time. The chain carries TRBV20-1 and TRBJ2-1; D is unresolved. The germline V and J ends were trimmed by 2 bases and 6 bases, with 5 bases remaining between them. This CDR3 has 11 amino acids. CDR1 DFQATT and CDR2 SNEGSKA come from the germline V gene (reference sequence). The DNA of the CDR3 is TGCAGTGCTAGACGGACCAATGAGCAGTTCTTC. As protein: CSARRTNEQFF.

The chain is built from TRBV7-2 and TRBJ2-5, with D perhaps TRBD2 (7 bases). The V and J ends lost 0 bases and 5 bases respectively, with 10 bases between them. The CDR3 is 14 amino acids. The V gene's germline CDR1 is SGHTA and CDR2 FQGNSA. Here the CDR3 DNA reads TGTGCCAGCAGCTTAGCGGGAGGGGGGGAGACCCAGTACTTC. Its protein product is CASSLAGGGETQYF.

The chain recombines TRBV6-5 with TRBJ2-5; D is perhaps TRBD1 (6 bases). The germline gives CDR1 MNHEY, CDR2 SVGAGI. V lost 2 bases and J 5 bases, leaving 15 bases between the germline ends. The CDR3 contains 15 residues. The CDR3 region has the DNA TGTGCCAGCAGTTACACCACAGGGAGAGTGGAGACCCAGTACTTC. This encodes CASSYTTGRVETQYF.

The chain uses TRBV5-1 and TRBJ1-4; D is possibly TRBD1 (6 bases). Germline CDR1 reads SGHRS; CDR2 reads YFSETQ. This CDR3 spans 15 amino acids. V lost 4 bases and J lost 8, with 18 bases in between. The CDR3 reads CASSQDVGGKEKLFF. The CDR3 nucleotides are TGCGCCAGCAGCCAAGATGTGGGGGGCAAAGAAAAACTGTTTTTT.

This sequence joins TRBV6-6 and TRBJ2-5, with a weak D call TRBD2 (6 bases). This CDR3 region has 15 residues. Trimming removed 5 bases from V and 2 bases from J, with 15 bases in between. The germline V gene encodes CDR1 MNHNY and CDR2 SVGAGI (reference sequence). The CDR3 sequence: CASSPGGKLQETQYF. In DNA, the CDR3 is TGTGCCAGCAGTCCTGGCGGGAAGCTTCAAGAGACCCAGTACTTC.

This chain connects TRBV7-8 to TRBJ2-7, with no clear D. This CDR3 has 15 amino acids. V lost 4 bases, J lost 0 bases, and 13 bases lay in between. Germline V gene data show CDR1 as SGHVS and CDR2 as FQNEAQ. This CDR3 is CASSSGPHSSYEQYF. The DNA for the CDR3 is TGTGCCAGCAGCTCCGGACCGCACAGCTCCTACGAGCAGTACTTC.

The chain recombines TRBV27 with TRBJ1-5, with D unclear. V gave up 6 bases and J gave up 0 bases, with 9 bases separating them. The CDR3 has 14 residues. The germline CDR1 and CDR2 sequences are MNHEY and SMNVEV (reference sequence). Here the CDR3 reads CASRLQFSNQPQHF. CDR3 nucleotides: TGTGCCAGCAGGTTACAGTTTAGCAATCAGCCCCAGCATTTT.

The gene calls are TRBV2 and TRBJ2-7, with D perhaps TRBD2 (8 bases). CDR1 and CDR2 (germline): SNHLY, FYNNEI. V was trimmed by 11 bases and J by 2 bases, leaving 22 bases between them. This CDR3 has 15 residues. The DNA of the CDR3 is TGTGCCCGAGGGGGCGAAGCGGGAGAGACCTACGAGCAGTACTTC. This codes for CARGGEAGETYEQYF.